What follows describes a single T cell receptor (beta chain). Its specificity is not known. This record belongs to a study of graft-versus-host responses after intestinal transplantation. Background on the study: Each of the recipients got a multivisceral, liver-intestinal, or isolated intestinal transplant. Once they had received anti-thymocyte globulin induction, all recipients took tacrolimus and steroids for around 3 years.

Assay used: immunoSEQ multiplex PCR; TCRdb lists only in-frame clones, some missing. The sample holds under 130,000 clones, roughly 93% seen once. Germline lookup yields CDR1 SGHNT and CDR2 YYREEE (reference sequence). The CDR3 length is 13 residues. The V gene end was trimmed by 4 bases and the J gene end by 4 bases; junction bases not matched to a gene: 4. Study outcomes and limitations: Circulating GvH clone levels at their peak were associated with HvG declines (early post-transplant). GvH clones detected in recipient marrow included some appearing first in ileum or blood.

The TCR comes from a human donor who received an intestinal transplant. The sequencing here drew on unstimulated CD8+ T cells sorted from spleen or lymph node cells, taken before intestinal transplant. The chain links TRBV5-4 to TRBJ1-2, with 7 bases fitting TRBD1. The CDR3 loop reads CASSPGTVYGYTF. The CDR3 nucleotides are TGTGCCAGCAGCCCCGGGACAGTCTATGGCTACACCTTC.